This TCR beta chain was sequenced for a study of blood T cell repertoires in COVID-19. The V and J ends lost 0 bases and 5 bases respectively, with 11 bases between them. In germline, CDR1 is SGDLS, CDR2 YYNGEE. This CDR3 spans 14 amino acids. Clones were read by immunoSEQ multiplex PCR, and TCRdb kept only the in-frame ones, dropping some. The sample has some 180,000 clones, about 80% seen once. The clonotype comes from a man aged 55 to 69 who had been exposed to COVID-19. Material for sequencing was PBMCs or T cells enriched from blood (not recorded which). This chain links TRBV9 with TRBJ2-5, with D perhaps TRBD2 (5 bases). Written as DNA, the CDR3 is TGTGCCAGCAGCGTAGCCGGGATCGGGGAGACCCAGTACTTC. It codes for CASSVAGIGETQYF.